This TCR beta chain stems from a study of T cells after yellow fever vaccination. The study's findings and limits: Contamination by abundant bulk-population clonotypes could be present in FACS-sorted repertoires.

Concerning this clonotype: The antigen is undetermined.

Trimming took off 8 bases at V and 4 bases at J, with 14 bases between the two ends. CDR1 and CDR2 from the germline V gene are SQVTM and ANQGSEA. The CDR3 contains 12 residues. For TCR, cDNA came from 5'RACE template switching, which added a universal primer site and UMIs. TCRdb fed the 5' RACE reads into MiXCR, producing one record per CDR3 protein. The sample comprises fewer than 500,000 distinct CDR3 sequences, around a sixth of which are singletons, and about 18% rests with the top ten. The sequence was obtained from a man between 18 and 35 years old who received the YFV17D yellow fever vaccine. Specimen: PBMCs, collected before the yellow fever booster vaccination. V is TRBV29-1 and J is TRBJ1-1, with D unclear. The CDR3 loop is CSYRTLLTEAFF. DNA of the CDR3: TGCAGCTATCGGACGCTGCTCACTGAAGCTTTCTTT. Supplemented by reference TRBV29-1 and TRBJ1-1, the full variable domain reads SAVISQKPSRDICQRGTSLTIQCQVDSQVTMMFWYRQQPGQSLTLIATANQGSEATYESGFVIDKFPISRPNLTFSTLTVSNMSPEDSSIYLCSYRTLLTEAFFGQGTRLTVV.